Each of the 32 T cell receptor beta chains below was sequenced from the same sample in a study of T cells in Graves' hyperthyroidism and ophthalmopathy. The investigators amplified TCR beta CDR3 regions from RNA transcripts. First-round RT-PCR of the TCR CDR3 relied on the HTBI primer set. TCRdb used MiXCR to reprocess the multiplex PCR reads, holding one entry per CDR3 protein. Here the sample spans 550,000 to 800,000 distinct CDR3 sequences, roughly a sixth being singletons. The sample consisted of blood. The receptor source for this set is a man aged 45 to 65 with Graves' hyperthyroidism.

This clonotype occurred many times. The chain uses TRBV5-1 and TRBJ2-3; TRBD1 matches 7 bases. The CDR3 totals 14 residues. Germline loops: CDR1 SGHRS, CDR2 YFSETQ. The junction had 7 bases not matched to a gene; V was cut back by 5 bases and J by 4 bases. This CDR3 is CASRPGQVSDTQYF. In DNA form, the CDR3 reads TGCGCCAGCAGACCTGGACAGGTCTCAGATACGCAGTATTTT. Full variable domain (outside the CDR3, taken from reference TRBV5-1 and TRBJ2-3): KAGVTQTPRYLIKTRGQQVTLSCSPISGHRSVSWYQQTPGQGLQFLFEYFSETQRNKGNFPGRFSGRQFSNSRSEMNVSTLELGDSALYLCASRPGQVSDTQYFGPGTRLTVL.

For the CDR3, the DNA is TGCGCCAGCAGTCAAACGGGACAGGGCCATGGCTACACCTTC. This codes for CASSQTGQGHGYTF. The rearrangement links TRBV4-1 to TRBJ1-2; 9 bases agree with TRBD1. Germline V gene data show CDR1 as MGHRA and CDR2 as YSYEKL. J was trimmed by 6 bases and V by 6 bases; bases with no gene match: 8. This CDR3 has 14 residues.

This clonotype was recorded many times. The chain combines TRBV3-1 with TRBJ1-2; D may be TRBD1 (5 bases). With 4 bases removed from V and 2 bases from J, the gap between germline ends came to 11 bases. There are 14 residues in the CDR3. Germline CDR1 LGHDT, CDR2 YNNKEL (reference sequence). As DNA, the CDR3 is TGTGCCAGCAGCCTCCGGGACGCCAACTATGGCTACACCTTC. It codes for CASSLRDANYGYTF.

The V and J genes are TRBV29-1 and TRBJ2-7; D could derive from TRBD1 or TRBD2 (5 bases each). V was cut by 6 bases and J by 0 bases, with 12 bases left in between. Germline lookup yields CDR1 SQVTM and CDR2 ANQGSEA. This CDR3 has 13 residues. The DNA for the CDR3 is TGCAGCGTGCTCGGGACGGACTCCTACGAGCAGTACTTC. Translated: CSVLGTDSYEQYF.

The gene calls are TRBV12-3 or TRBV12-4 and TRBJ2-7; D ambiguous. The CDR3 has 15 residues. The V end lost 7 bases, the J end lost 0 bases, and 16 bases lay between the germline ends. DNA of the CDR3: TGTGCCAGCACCACCGCTGGCGAACGCTCCTACGAGCAGTACTTC. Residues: CASTTAGERSYEQYF.

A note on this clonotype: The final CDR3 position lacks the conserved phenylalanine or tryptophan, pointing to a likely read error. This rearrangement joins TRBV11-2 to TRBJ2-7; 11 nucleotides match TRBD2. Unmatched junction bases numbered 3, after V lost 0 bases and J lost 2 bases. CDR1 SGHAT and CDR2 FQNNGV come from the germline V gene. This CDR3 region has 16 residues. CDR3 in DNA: TGTGCCAGCAGCTTAGATCGACTAGCGGGGACCTACGAGCAGTACTGC. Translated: CASSLDRLAGTYEQYC.

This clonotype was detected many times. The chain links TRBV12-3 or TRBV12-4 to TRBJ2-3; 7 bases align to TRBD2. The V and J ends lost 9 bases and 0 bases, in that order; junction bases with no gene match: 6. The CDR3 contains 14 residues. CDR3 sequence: CASKSGASTDTQYF. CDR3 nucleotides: TGTGCCAGTAAAAGCGGGGCAAGCACAGATACGCAGTATTTT.

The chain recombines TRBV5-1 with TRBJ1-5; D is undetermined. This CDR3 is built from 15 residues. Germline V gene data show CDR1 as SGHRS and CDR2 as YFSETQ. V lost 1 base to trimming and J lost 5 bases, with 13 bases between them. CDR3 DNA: TGCGCCAGCAGCTTGTGGGCTGGGGAAGATCAGCCCCAGCATTTT. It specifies CASSLWAGEDQPQHF.

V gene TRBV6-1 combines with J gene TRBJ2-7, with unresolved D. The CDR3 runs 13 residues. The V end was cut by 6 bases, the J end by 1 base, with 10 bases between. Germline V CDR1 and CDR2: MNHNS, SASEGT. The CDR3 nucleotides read TGTGCCAGCAGGGGGTTACGATCCTACGAGCAGTACTTC. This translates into CASRGLRSYEQYF.

The CDR3 nucleotides read TGTGCCAGCACCCTGGGACCAGCGGGAGTTTTATCCGGGGAGCTGTTTTTT. It encodes CASTLGPAGVLSGELFF. The chain recombines TRBV7-3 with TRBJ2-2; 8 nucleotides line up with TRBD2. Germline lookup yields CDR1 SGHTA and CDR2 FQGTGA. V trimming: 7 bases; J trimming: 6 bases; junction bases outside the gene matches: 16. CDR3 length: 17 amino acids.

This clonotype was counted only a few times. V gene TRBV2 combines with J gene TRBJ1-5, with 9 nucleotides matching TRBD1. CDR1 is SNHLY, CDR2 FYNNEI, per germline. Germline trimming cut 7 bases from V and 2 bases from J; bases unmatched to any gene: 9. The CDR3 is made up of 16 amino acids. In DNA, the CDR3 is TGTGCCAGCAAGGGACCGGACAGGGGAGGCAATCAGCCCCAGCATTTT. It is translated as CASKGPDRGGNQPQHF.

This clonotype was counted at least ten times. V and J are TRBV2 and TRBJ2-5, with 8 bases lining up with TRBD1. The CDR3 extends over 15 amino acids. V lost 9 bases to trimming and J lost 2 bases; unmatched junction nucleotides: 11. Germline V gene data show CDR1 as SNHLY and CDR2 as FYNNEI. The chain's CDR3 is CASGRDRSSQETQYF. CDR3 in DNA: TGTGCCAGTGGCCGGGACAGGAGTTCTCAAGAGACCCAGTACTTC.

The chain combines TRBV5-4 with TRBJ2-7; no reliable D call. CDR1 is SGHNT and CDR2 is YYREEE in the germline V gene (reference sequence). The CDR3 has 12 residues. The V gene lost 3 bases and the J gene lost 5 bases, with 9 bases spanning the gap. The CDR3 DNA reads TGTGCCAGCAGCTCCCCGATGGACGAGCAGTACTTC. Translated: CASSSPMDEQYF.

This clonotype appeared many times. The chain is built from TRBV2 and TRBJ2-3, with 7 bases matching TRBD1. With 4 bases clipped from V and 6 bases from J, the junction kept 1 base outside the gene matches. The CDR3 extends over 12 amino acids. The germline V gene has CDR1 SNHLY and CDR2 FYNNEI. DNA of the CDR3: TGTGCCAGCAGTGGCAGGGGGGATACGCAGTATTTT. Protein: CASSGRGDTQYF.

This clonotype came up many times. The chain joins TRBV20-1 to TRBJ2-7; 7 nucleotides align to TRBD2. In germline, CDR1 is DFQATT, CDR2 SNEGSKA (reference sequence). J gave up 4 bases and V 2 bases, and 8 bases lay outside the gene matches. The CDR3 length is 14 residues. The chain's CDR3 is CSARPRDYRYEQYF. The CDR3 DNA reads TGCAGTGCTAGACCCCGGGACTACAGATACGAGCAGTACTTC.

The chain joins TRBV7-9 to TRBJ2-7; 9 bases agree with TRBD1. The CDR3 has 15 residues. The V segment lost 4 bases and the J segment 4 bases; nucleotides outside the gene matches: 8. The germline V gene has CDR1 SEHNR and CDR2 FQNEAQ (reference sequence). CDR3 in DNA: TGTGCCAGCAGCTCCCTGGGGGACAGGGAATACGAGCAGTACTTC. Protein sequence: CASSSLGDREYEQYF.

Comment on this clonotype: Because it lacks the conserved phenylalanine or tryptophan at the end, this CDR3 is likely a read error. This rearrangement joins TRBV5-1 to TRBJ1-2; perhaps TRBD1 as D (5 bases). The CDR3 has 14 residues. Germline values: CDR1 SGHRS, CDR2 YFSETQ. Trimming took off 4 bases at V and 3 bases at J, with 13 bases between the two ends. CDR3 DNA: TGCGCCAGCAGCCCGCTAGACAGACACTATGGCTACACCCTC. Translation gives CASSPLDRHYGYTL.

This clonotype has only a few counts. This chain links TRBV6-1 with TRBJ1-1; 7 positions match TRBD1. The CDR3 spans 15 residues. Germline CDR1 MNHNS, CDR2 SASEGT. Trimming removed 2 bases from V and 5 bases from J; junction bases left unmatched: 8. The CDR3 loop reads CASSEWQGGGTEAFF. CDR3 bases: TGTGCCAGCAGTGAATGGCAGGGGGGAGGAACTGAAGCTTTCTTT.

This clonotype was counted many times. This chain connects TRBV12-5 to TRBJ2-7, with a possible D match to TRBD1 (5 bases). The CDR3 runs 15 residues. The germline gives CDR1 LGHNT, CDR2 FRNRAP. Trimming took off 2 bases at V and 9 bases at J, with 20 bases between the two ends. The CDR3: CASGLLEQVTWGQYF. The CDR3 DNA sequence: TGTGCTAGTGGTTTGCTCGAACAGGTAACCTGGGGGCAGTACTTC.

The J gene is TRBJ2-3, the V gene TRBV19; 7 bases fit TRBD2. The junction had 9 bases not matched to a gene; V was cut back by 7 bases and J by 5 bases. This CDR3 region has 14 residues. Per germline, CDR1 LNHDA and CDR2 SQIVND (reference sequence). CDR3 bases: TGTGCCAGTACCAAATCGCGGGGGAGAGATACGCAGTATTTT. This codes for CASTKSRGRDTQYF. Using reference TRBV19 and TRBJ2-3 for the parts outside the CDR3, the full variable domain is DGGITQSPKYLFRKEGQNVTLSCEQNLNHDAMYWYRQDPGQGLRLIYYSQIVNDFQKGDIAEGYSVSREKKESFPLTVTSAQKNPTAFYLCASTKSRGRDTQYFGPGTRLTVL.

The CDR3 DNA reads TGTGCCAGCAGCCCAACCCCCTCCCGCTCCTACGAGCAGTACTTC. Translating gives CASSPTPSRSYEQYF. The chain links TRBV7-9 to TRBJ2-7; D call uncertain. From germline, CDR1 is SEHNR and CDR2 FQNEAQ (reference sequence). There are 15 residues in the CDR3. V dropped 5 bases and J dropped 0 bases, with 14 bases sitting between them.

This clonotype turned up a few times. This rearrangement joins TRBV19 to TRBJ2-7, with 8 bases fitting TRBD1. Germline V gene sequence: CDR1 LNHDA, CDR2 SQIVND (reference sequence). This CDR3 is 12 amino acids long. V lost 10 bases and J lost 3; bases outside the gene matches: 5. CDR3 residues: CATRDRSYEQYF. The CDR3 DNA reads TGTGCCACCCGGGACAGGAGCTACGAGCAGTACTTC.

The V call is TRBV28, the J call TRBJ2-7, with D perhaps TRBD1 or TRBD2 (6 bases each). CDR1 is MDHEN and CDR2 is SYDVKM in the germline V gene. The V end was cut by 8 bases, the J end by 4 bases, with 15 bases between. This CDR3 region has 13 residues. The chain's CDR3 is CASQGGLLYEQYF. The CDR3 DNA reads TGTGCCAGCCAAGGGGGACTTCTATACGAGCAGTACTTC.

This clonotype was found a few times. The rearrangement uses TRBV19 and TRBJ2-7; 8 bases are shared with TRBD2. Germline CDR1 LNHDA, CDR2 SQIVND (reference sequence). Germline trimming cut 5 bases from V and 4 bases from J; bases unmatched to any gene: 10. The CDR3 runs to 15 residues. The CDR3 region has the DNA TGTGCCAGTAGTGCCGTTAGCGGGACCTTTTACGAGCAGTACTTC. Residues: CASSAVSGTFYEQYF.

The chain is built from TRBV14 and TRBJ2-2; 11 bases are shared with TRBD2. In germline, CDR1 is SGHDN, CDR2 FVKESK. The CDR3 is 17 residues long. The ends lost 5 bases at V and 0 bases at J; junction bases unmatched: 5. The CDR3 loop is CASSARTSGSNTGELFF. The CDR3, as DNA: TGTGCCAGCAGCGCCCGGACTAGCGGGTCGAACACCGGGGAGCTGTTTTTT. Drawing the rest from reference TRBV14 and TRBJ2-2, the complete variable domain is EAGVTQFPSHSVIEKGQTVTLRCDPISGHDNLYWYRRVMGKEIKFLLHFVKESKQDESGMPNNRFLAERTGGTYSTLKVQPAELEDSGVYFCASSARTSGSNTGELFFGEGSRLTVL.

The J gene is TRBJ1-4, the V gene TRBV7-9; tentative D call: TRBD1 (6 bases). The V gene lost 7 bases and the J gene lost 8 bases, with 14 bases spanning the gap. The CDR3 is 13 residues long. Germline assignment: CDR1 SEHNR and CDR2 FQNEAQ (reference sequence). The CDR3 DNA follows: TGTGCCAGCATTCAGGGGTTGGGGGAAAAACTGTTTTTT. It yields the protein CASIQGLGEKLFF.

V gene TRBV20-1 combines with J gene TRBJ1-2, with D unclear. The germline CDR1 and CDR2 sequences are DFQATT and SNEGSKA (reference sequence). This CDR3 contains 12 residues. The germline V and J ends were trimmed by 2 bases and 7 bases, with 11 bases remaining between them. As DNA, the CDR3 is TGCAGTGCTAGACCCTTCGACGCTGGCTACACCTTC. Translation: CSARPFDAGYTF.

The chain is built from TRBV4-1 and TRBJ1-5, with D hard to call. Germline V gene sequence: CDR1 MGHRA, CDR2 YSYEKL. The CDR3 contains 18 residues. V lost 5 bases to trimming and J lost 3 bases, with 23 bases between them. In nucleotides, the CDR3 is TGCGCCAGCAGCGCTACGATGTTCCGGGAGAAAGTCAATCAGCCCCAGCATTTT. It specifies CASSATMFREKVNQPQHF.

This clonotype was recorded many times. For the CDR3, the DNA is TGTGCCAGTAGCATCCTGGACAGTCAATATCAGCCCCAGCATTTT. Its translation is CASSILDSQYQPQHF. The V call is TRBV19, the J call TRBJ1-5, with D possibly matching TRBD1 (6 bases). CDR1 and CDR2 from the germline V gene are LNHDA and SQIVND (reference sequence). The CDR3 is 15 amino acids. Deletions cut 6 bases from V and 5 bases from J, with 17 bases between.

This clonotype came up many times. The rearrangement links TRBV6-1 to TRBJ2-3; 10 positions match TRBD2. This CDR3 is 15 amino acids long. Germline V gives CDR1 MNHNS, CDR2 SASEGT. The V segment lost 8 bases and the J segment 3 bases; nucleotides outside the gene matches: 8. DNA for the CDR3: TGTGCCAGCGGGAAGCGGGAGGGCGTTACAGATACGCAGTATTTT. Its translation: CASGKREGVTDTQYF.

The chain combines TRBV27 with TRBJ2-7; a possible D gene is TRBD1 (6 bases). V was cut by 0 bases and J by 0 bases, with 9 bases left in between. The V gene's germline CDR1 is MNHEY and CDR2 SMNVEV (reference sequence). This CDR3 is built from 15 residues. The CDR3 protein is CASSLSFRGSYEQYF. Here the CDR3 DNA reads TGTGCCAGCAGTTTATCGTTCAGGGGCTCCTACGAGCAGTACTTC.

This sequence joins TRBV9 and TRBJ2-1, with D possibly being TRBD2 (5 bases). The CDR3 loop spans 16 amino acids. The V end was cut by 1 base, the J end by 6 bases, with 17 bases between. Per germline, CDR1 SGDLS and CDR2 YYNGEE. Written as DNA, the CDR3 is TGTGCCAGCAGCGTATCTTTGAGGGCAAGAGGCAATGAGCAGTTCTTC. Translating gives CASSVSLRARGNEQFF.